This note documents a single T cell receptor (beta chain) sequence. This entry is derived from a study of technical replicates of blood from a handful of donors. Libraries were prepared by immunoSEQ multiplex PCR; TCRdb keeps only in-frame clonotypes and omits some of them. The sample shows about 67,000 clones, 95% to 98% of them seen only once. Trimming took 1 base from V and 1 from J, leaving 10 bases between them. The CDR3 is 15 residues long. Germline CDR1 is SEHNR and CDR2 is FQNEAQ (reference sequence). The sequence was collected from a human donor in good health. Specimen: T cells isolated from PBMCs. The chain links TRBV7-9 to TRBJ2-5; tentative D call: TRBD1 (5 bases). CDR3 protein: CASSLGTGSQETQYF. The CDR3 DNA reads TGTGCCAGCAGCTTAGGAACAGGATCCCAAGAGACCCAGTACTTC.